Presented here are 13 T cell receptor beta chains from one specimen sequenced in a study of shared clonotypes between healthy human individuals. TCRdb's table, derived via immunoSEQ multiplex PCR, lists solely in-frame clones and lacks some. The sample lists over a million clones; approximately 80% were seen once. Sequenced: memory CD4+ T cells from PBMCs. Subset meaning: CD45RA-negative fraction. These receptors were collected from a man between 18 and 35 years old in good health. Some clones in this sample may be carry-over from other donors' samples.

A word on this clone: This could be a read error, since a much larger clone is one nucleotide away. V gene TRBV13 combines with J gene TRBJ2-1; D is unclear. Trimming removed 1 base from V and 0 bases from J, with 4 bases in between. CDR3 length: 14 residues. Germline V CDR1 and CDR2: PRHDT, FYEKMQ (reference sequence). The CDR3 spells CASSLESSYNEQFF. CDR3 sequence (DNA): TGTGCCAGCAGCTTAGAAAGCTCCTACAATGAGCAGTTCTTC.

The chain couples TRBV23-1 to TRBJ1-5; possibly TRBD1 for D (5 bases). TRBV23-1 is assigned to the ORF class and has an uncertain function. The V end lost 4 bases, the J end lost 2 bases, and 12 bases lay between the germline ends. The length of the CDR3 is 15 residues. The CDR3 DNA reads as TGCGCCAGCAGTCGGGGACCGGGGGGCAATCAGCCCCAGCATTTT. Translated: CASSRGPGGNQPQHF.

This chain links TRBV27 with TRBJ2-1, with TRBD2 identical over 12 bases. Germline values: CDR1 MNHEY, CDR2 SMNVEV (reference sequence). This CDR3 region has 17 residues. The junction had 9 bases not matched to a gene; V was cut back by 3 bases and J by 6 bases. CDR3 sequence (DNA): TGTGCCAGCAGTTTTTCCCTACTAGCGGGAGGAGCCAATGAGCAGTTCTTC. Its protein product is CASSFSLLAGGANEQFF.

This clone was detected once. J is TRBJ1-5 and V is TRBV2, with 8 bases lining up with TRBD1. This CDR3 is 15 amino acids long. Germline V gene lookup returns CDR1 SNHLY and CDR2 FYNNEI. V lost 6 bases to trimming and J lost 3 bases; unmatched junction nucleotides: 7. CDR3 residues: CASSGQGNPNQPQHF. The CDR3 DNA reads TGTGCCAGCAGCGGACAGGGCAATCCCAATCAGCCCCAGCATTTT.

V gene TRBV28 combines with J gene TRBJ1-3; D unresolved. This CDR3 comprises 14 residues. Trimming took off 7 bases at V and 3 bases at J, with 13 bases between the two ends. Per germline, CDR1 MDHEN and CDR2 SYDVKM. CDR3 nucleotide sequence: TGTGCCAGCATCGACGGGCTCTTTGGAAACACCATATATTTT. Translating it yields CASIDGLFGNTIYF.

The V call is TRBV4-1, the J call TRBJ2-1, with a weak D call TRBD1 (5 bases). This CDR3 spans 14 amino acids. Germline values: CDR1 MGHRA, CDR2 YSYEKL. V was shortened by 3 bases and J by 6 bases, with 12 bases between the two germline ends. CDR3 residues: CASSQASRGNEQFF. The CDR3 DNA reads as TGCGCCAGCAGCCAGGCCTCTAGGGGCAATGAGCAGTTCTTC.

The genes are TRBV28 and TRBJ1-1, with 7 nucleotides matching TRBD1. The CDR3 loop spans 15 amino acids. V was pared by 5 bases and J by 3 bases, with 9 bases of the junction left unmatched. Germline V lookup: CDR1 MDHEN, CDR2 SYDVKM. As DNA, the CDR3 is TGTGCCAGCAGTGAAACAGGGGCCTTTGACACTGAAGCTTTCTTT. It is translated as CASSETGAFDTEAFF.

The V call is TRBV6-1, the J call TRBJ2-1; either TRBD1 or TRBD2 may fit D (5 bases each). Germline V lookup: CDR1 MNHNS, CDR2 SASEGT. This CDR3 spans 14 amino acids. Trimming removed 5 bases from V and 2 bases from J, with 10 bases in between. CDR3: CASSPGRTYNEQFF. As DNA, the CDR3 is TGTGCCAGCAGTCCGGGACGAACCTACAATGAGCAGTTCTTC.

The chain is built from TRBV5-1 and TRBJ2-7, with 11 bases aligning to TRBD2. The junction had 0 bases not matched to a gene; V was cut back by 1 base and J by 0 bases. Per germline, CDR1 SGHRS and CDR2 YFSETQ. This CDR3 has 15 residues. The CDR3 sequence is CASSLTSGGSYEQYF. The CDR3 bases are TGCGCCAGCAGCTTGACTAGCGGGGGCTCCTACGAGCAGTACTTC.

The chain recombines TRBV28 with TRBJ2-7; D is unresolved. The ends were cut back, 6 bases at V and 2 bases at J, with 17 bases in the middle. This CDR3 spans 15 amino acids. CDR1 and CDR2 (germline): MDHEN, SYDVKM. The CDR3 here is CASSPSQAGAYEQYF. The DNA for the CDR3 is TGTGCCAGCAGCCCATCCCAGGCAGGAGCCTACGAGCAGTACTTC.

CDR3 protein: CASSSTGYFYEQYF. Here the CDR3 DNA reads TGTGCCAGCAGTTCAACAGGATATTTTTACGAGCAGTACTTC. The V call is TRBV28, the J call TRBJ2-7; TRBD1 might be the D (5 bases). The CDR3 consists of 14 residues. Trimming left V 4 bases short and J 4 bases short, with 14 bases between. Germline V lookup: CDR1 MDHEN, CDR2 SYDVKM.

The chain uses TRBV19 and TRBJ1-1, with a tentative D call TRBD1 (6 bases). CDR1 and CDR2 from the germline V gene are LNHDA and SQIVND (reference sequence). V was trimmed by 5 bases and J by 3 bases, leaving 19 bases between them. The CDR3 consists of 16 residues. The CDR3, as DNA: TGTGCCAGTAGTTCAGGGGTAGGAGGGACCGACACTGAAGCTTTCTTT. Its translation is CASSSGVGGTDTEAFF.

The CDR3 is CASSAGGFSGNTIYF. CDR3 sequence (DNA): TGCGCCAGCAGTGCAGGGGGCTTCTCTGGAAACACCATATATTTT. The V call is TRBV10-1, the J call TRBJ1-3; TRBD1 agrees at 8 bases. The ends lost 4 bases at V and 0 bases at J; junction bases unmatched: 2. Germline-derived CDR1 and CDR2 are WNHNN and SYGVQD (reference sequence). The CDR3 is made up of 15 amino acids.